The 17 T cell receptor beta chains in this list originate from one sample, sequenced in a study of PD-L1 blockade in urothelial cancer. The sample's time point: pretreatment peripheral blood. Assay: immunoSEQ multiplex PCR; the TCRdb copy retains only in-frame clones and omits some. The repertoire holds roughly 40,000 clones, about 89% seen once, with around 11% in the top ten. The material sequenced was PBMCs, taken around atezolizumab (anti-PD-L1) treatment. The receptors shown here come from a woman in her sixties with urothelial cancer.

The rearrangement links TRBV19 to TRBJ1-5, with 11 bases fitting TRBD1. The CDR3 extends over 18 amino acids. With 0 bases clipped from V and 0 bases from J, the junction kept 4 bases outside the gene matches. The germline V gene encodes CDR1 LNHDA and CDR2 SQIVND (reference sequence). The CDR3 coding sequence is TGTGCCAGTAGTATAGATGGGACAGGGGGTTATAGCAATCAGCCCCAGCATTTT. This codes for CASSIDGTGGYSNQPQHF.

The CDR3 region is CASSESLTGGTGELFF. The CDR3 bases are TGTGCCAGCAGTGAGAGTTTGACAGGGGGAACCGGGGAGCTGTTTTTT. The J gene is TRBJ2-2, the V gene TRBV6-4; TRBD1 matches at 9 bases. The V gene end was trimmed by 3 bases and the J gene end by 5 bases; junction bases not matched to a gene: 7. CDR1 MRHNA and CDR2 SNTAGT come from the germline V gene. The CDR3 consists of 16 residues.

This chain uses TRBV4-1 with TRBJ2-3; D unresolved. Germline CDR1 and CDR2: MGHRA and YSYEKL. The CDR3 runs to 16 residues. V lost 1 base and J lost 1, with 12 bases in between. CDR3 protein: CASSQVPGPRTDTQYF. Here the CDR3 DNA reads TGCGCCAGCAGCCAAGTTCCCGGTCCTCGCACAGATACGCAGTATTTT.

In DNA, the CDR3 is TGTGCCAGCAGTTTCCCCCGGGGCGGAGCGGGAGAGATCAATGAGCAGTTCTTC. The encoded protein is CASSFPRGGAGEINEQFF. This chain links TRBV28 with TRBJ2-1; 8 nucleotides match TRBD2. This CDR3 comprises 18 residues. V dropped 3 bases and J dropped 6; count of bases not matched to a gene: 16. Germline CDR1 MDHEN, CDR2 SYDVKM.

The gene calls are TRBV6-5 and TRBJ1-6; 7 bases agree with TRBD1. Germline CDR1 MNHEY, CDR2 SVGAGI. The CDR3 spans 14 residues. V trimming: 6 bases; J trimming: 6 bases; junction bases outside the gene matches: 5. CDR3 sequence (DNA): TGTGCCAGCAGACCCGGACAGGTTAATTCACCCCTCCACTTT. Translating it yields CASRPGQVNSPLHF.

The genes are TRBV18 and TRBJ1-4; D may be TRBD1 (6 bases). This CDR3 has 13 amino acids. V was pared by 4 bases and J by 6 bases, with 9 bases between. Looked up from germline, CDR1 is KGHSH and CDR2 is LQKENI. CDR3 loop: CASSHWTDEKLFF. The CDR3 DNA reads as TGTGCCAGCTCACATTGGACAGATGAAAAACTGTTTTTT.

A single count supports this clone. The rearrangement joins TRBV6-1 to TRBJ2-1; D may be TRBD2 (6 bases). The CDR3 runs to 14 residues. Per germline, CDR1 MNHNS and CDR2 SASEGT. V lost 3 bases and J 3 bases, leaving 9 bases between the germline ends. The CDR3 protein is CASSEGGGYNEQFF. DNA of the CDR3: TGTGCCAGCAGTGAGGGAGGAGGCTACAATGAGCAGTTCTTC.

V is TRBV27 and J is TRBJ1-4; D remains ambiguous. The CDR3 is 15 residues long. Looked up from germline, CDR1 is MNHEY and CDR2 is SMNVEV (reference sequence). With 2 bases removed from V and 7 bases from J, the gap between germline ends came to 14 bases. For the CDR3, the DNA is TGTGCCAGCAGTTTAACCGGGTCTTATGGTGAAAAACTGTTTTTT. This encodes CASSLTGSYGEKLFF.

The chain couples TRBV5-5 to TRBJ1-2, with D maybe TRBD1 (6 bases). This CDR3 comprises 14 residues. The germline gives CDR1 SGHKS, CDR2 YYEKEE (reference sequence). V was trimmed by 3 bases and J by 8 bases, leaving 17 bases between them. The CDR3, as DNA: TGTGCCAGCAGCTCCCCCGGGGAGGGGGGCGGCTACACCTTC. Protein product: CASSSPGEGGGYTF.

This rearrangement joins TRBV2 to TRBJ2-5; 14 bases map to TRBD2. The CDR3 consists of 16 residues. Germline-derived CDR1 and CDR2 are SNHLY and FYNNEI. With 6 bases clipped from V and 4 bases from J, the junction kept 7 bases outside the gene matches. CDR3 in amino acids: CASRRTGLAGGETQYF. CDR3 nucleotides: TGTGCCAGCAGAAGAACTGGACTAGCGGGAGGAGAGACCCAGTACTTC.

This clone occurred once. The chain couples TRBV7-9 to TRBJ2-1; D gene ambiguous. V gave up 7 bases and J gave up 9 bases, with 19 bases separating them. The CDR3 length is 14 residues. The germline gives CDR1 SEHNR, CDR2 FQNEAQ (reference sequence). The CDR3 DNA sequence: TGTGCCAGCAATTCACAAAGGAGACTGGGTGAGCAGTTCTTC. Amino acid sequence: CASNSQRRLGEQFF.

The chain couples TRBV5-1 to TRBJ2-2; no reliable D call. The germline V gene has CDR1 SGHRS and CDR2 YFSETQ. The V gene lost 1 base and the J gene lost 7 bases, with 11 bases spanning the gap. The CDR3 totals 14 residues. As DNA, the CDR3 is TGCGCCAGCAGCTTGCGCGGAGACCGCGGGGAGCTGTTTTTT. Translating gives CASSLRGDRGELFF. The full variable domain, in which reference TRBV5-1 and TRBJ2-2 provide the parts outside the CDR3, is KAGVTQTPRYLIKTRGQQVTLSCSPISGHRSVSWYQQTPGQGLQFLFEYFSETQRNKGNFPGRFSGRQFSNSRSEMNVSTLELGDSALYLCASSLRGDRGELFFGEGSRLTVL.

The V gene is TRBV2, the J gene TRBJ2-7, with 11 positions matching TRBD1. The ends lost 5 bases at V and 3 bases at J; junction bases unmatched: 3. Germline assignment: CDR1 SNHLY and CDR2 FYNNEI. The CDR3 extends over 14 amino acids. CDR3 residues: CASSLDRGLYEQYF. In DNA, the CDR3 is TGTGCCAGCAGTTTGGACAGGGGGCTCTACGAGCAGTACTTC.

The chain links TRBV5-1 to TRBJ2-4; TRBD1 aligns across 7 bases. The CDR3 is 18 residues long. CDR1 and CDR2 from the germline V gene are SGHRS and YFSETQ. The J segment lost 1 base and the V segment lost 1 base, leaving 11 bases of the junction unmatched. The CDR3 region is CASSLFPSADRAKNIQYF. The CDR3 coding sequence is TGCGCCAGCAGCTTGTTCCCCTCCGCGGACAGGGCCAAAAACATTCAGTACTTC.

This chain connects TRBV28 to TRBJ2-3; D unclear. V lost 6 bases to trimming and J lost 0 bases, with 13 bases between them. CDR1 and CDR2 (germline): MDHEN, SYDVKM. The CDR3 totals 15 residues. The CDR3 DNA sequence: TGTGCCAGCAGCACCAGTCTCGCTAGCACAGATACGCAGTATTTT. This codes for CASSTSLASTDTQYF.

The rearrangement links TRBV5-1 to TRBJ2-1; TRBD1 agrees at 7 bases. Germline V CDR1 and CDR2: SGHRS, YFSETQ. V shed 4 bases, J shed 5 bases, and the junction held 3 bases outside the gene matches. CDR3 length: 13 residues. The CDR3 region has the DNA TGCGCCAGCAGCGCCGGGACAGACAATGAGCAGTTCTTC. Translating it yields CASSAGTDNEQFF. Based on the CDR3 plus reference TRBV5-1 and TRBJ2-1, the full variable domain is KAGVTQTPRYLIKTRGQQVTLSCSPISGHRSVSWYQQTPGQGLQFLFEYFSETQRNKGNFPGRFSGRQFSNSRSEMNVSTLELGDSALYLCASSAGTDNEQFFGPGTRLTVL.

This clone showed up just once. The rearrangement uses TRBV7-2 and TRBJ2-5; D is possibly TRBD2 (5 bases). The CDR3 consists of 13 residues. Germline CDR1 and CDR2: SGHTA and FQGNSA. Between the trimmed V and J ends, which lost 8 bases and 5 bases, there was a span of 15 bases. The CDR3 loop reads CASGRRVGETQYF. DNA of the CDR3: TGTGCCAGCGGGAGAAGGGTGGGTGAGACCCAGTACTTC.